Listed below are T cell receptor beta chains from one sample, sequenced in a study of shared clonotypes between healthy human individuals. Method: immunoSEQ multiplex PCR; TCRdb's copy keeps in-frame clones and lacks some. The sample lists about 870,000 clones; approximately 92% were seen once. Sequenced material: naive CD8+ T cells sorted from blood. These receptor sequences come from a man aged 30-40 years in good health. The CDR3 runs from the conserved cysteine through the conserved F or W. A D gene is named only where the DNA matches it firmly.

V gene: TRBV19; D gene: NA; J gene: TRBJ2-7; CDR3 protein: CASSATAGIYEQYF
V gene: TRBV7-9; D gene: NA; J gene: TRBJ2-7; CDR3 protein: CASSLTGSSGEQYF
V gene: TRBV6-1; D gene: NA; J gene: TRBJ1-5; CDR3 protein: CASSGQGFVHQPQHF
V gene: TRBV5-6; D gene: TRBD1; J gene: TRBJ1-1; CDR3 protein: CASSALDRGKDTEAFF
V gene: TRBV4-3; D gene: NA; J gene: TRBJ2-7; CDR3 protein: CASSQDRRGAYEQYF
V gene: TRBV11-2; D gene: NA; J gene: TRBJ2-1; CDR3 protein: CASSLRDEQFF
V gene: TRBV13; D gene: TRBD1; J gene: TRBJ2-7; CDR3 protein: CASSLAGDRENEQYF
V gene: TRBV19; D gene: TRBD2; J gene: TRBJ2-3; CDR3 protein: CASSIIAGGTDTQYF
V gene: TRBV7-3; D gene: TRBD1; J gene: TRBJ2-7; CDR3 protein: CASSPTGGATYEQYF
V gene: TRBV14; D gene: NA; J gene: TRBJ2-2; CDR3 protein: CASSQDNDYLNTGELFF
V gene: TRBV30; D gene: NA; J gene: NA; CDR3 protein: CAWRGGHEQYF
V gene: TRBV5-1; D gene: NA; J gene: TRBJ2-7; CDR3 protein: CASSFGGEQYF
V gene: TRBV4-1; D gene: NA; J gene: TRBJ1-5; CDR3 protein: CASSQDHAVGRLQPQHF
V gene: TRBV19; D gene: NA; J gene: TRBJ2-1; CDR3 protein: CASRGSREQFF
V gene: TRBV13; D gene: NA; J gene: TRBJ2-1; CDR3 protein: CASSPKDGHEQFF
V gene: TRBV11-2; D gene: NA; J gene: TRBJ2-1; CDR3 protein: CASSYARGAYNEQFF
V gene: TRBV27; D gene: TRBD1; J gene: TRBJ2-1; CDR3 protein: CATHGTAYNEQFF
V gene: TRBV27; D gene: TRBD2; J gene: TRBJ2-1; CDR3 protein: CASSPLLAGLRDEQFF
V gene: TRBV27; D gene: NA; J gene: TRBJ2-7; CDR3 protein: CASSPSRGVSSYEQYF
V gene: TRBV10-3; D gene: NA; J gene: TRBJ1-1; CDR3 protein: CAISEDLLHNTEAFF
V gene: TRBV9; D gene: TRBD2; J gene: TRBJ2-1; CDR3 protein: CASSARASGLDEQFF
V gene: TRBV5-1; D gene: NA; J gene: TRBJ2-3; CDR3 protein: CASSLEGPAGADTQYF
V gene: TRBV4-3; D gene: TRBD2; J gene: TRBJ2-7; CDR3 protein: CASSQGTREDGYEQYF
V gene: TRBV6-5; D gene: TRBD1; J gene: TRBJ1-5; CDR3 protein: CASSGQGAGQPQHF
V gene: TRBV6-5; D gene: NA; J gene: TRBJ1-2; CDR3 protein: CASADGYYGYTF
V gene: TRBV29-1; D gene: NA; J gene: TRBJ2-7; CDR3 protein: CSAGPGTYEQYF
V gene: TRBV6-6; D gene: NA; J gene: TRBJ2-1; CDR3 protein: CASSLGVDNEQFF
V gene: TRBV5-1; D gene: TRBD1; J gene: TRBJ2-7; CDR3 protein: CASSLGTGEEEQYF
V gene: TRBV27; D gene: TRBD2; J gene: TRBJ2-7; CDR3 protein: CASSSGSIPYEQYF
V gene: TRBV28; D gene: NA; J gene: TRBJ2-7; CDR3 protein: CASSPPGGAVYEQYF
V gene: TRBV7-2; D gene: TRBD1; J gene: TRBJ2-1; CDR3 protein: CASSLEGQGAFNREGEQFF
V gene: TRBV5-1; D gene: NA; J gene: TRBJ1-2; CDR3 protein: CASSKDSRTSNYGYTF
V gene: TRBV19; D gene: TRBD1; J gene: TRBJ2-2; CDR3 protein: CASSIGGGRKSNTGELFF
V gene: TRBV9; D gene: TRBD2; J gene: TRBJ2-7; CDR3 protein: CASSPSSGRTYEQYF
V gene: TRBV29-1; D gene: NA; J gene: TRBJ1-1; CDR3 protein: CSVASGATEAFF